This is a list of T cell receptor beta chains from one sample in a study of cytomegalovirus exposure and HLA in healthy donors. This table comes from immunoSEQ multiplex PCR, and its TCRdb copy is limited to in-frame clones, with some not included. The sample table sets out some 26,000 clones. Sequenced sample: PBMCs. These receptors were taken from a male donor in good health and CMV-seropositive. Each CDR3 is given with its conserved first and last residue. A D gene is named only where the DNA matches it firmly.

v_call: TRBV6-5; cdr3_length: 16; j_call: TRBJ2-6; d_call: .; cdr3_aa: CASSYTELSGANVLTF; cdr3_nt: TGTGCCAGCAGTTATACTGAGTTGTCTGGGGCCAACGTCCTGACTTTC
v_call: TRBV4-2; cdr3_length: 16; j_call: TRBJ2-7; d_call: TRBD2; cdr3_aa: CASSQDQRTSDYEQYF; cdr3_nt: TGTGCCAGCAGCCAAGATCAACGGACTAGCGACTACGAGCAGTACTTC
v_call: TRBV4-3; cdr3_length: 13; j_call: TRBJ2-7; d_call: .; cdr3_aa: CASSQEKLGEQYF; cdr3_nt: TGCGCCAGCAGCCAAGAGAAACTAGGCGAGCAGTACTTC
v_call: TRBV27; cdr3_length: 15; j_call: TRBJ1-6; d_call: .; cdr3_aa: CASSSQGGRRSPLHF; cdr3_nt: TGTGCCAGCAGTTCCCAGGGAGGGAGGCGATCACCCCTCCACTTT
v_call: TRBV27; cdr3_length: 15; j_call: TRBJ1-4; d_call: .; cdr3_aa: CASSNPGDRTEKLFF; cdr3_nt: TGTGCCAGCAGTAACCCGGGGGACCGAACCGAAAAACTGTTTTTT
v_call: TRBV6-6; cdr3_length: 13; j_call: TRBJ1-1; d_call: .; cdr3_aa: CASSLSLNTEAFF; cdr3_nt: TGTGCCAGCAGCCTTTCCCTGAACACTGAAGCTTTCTTT
v_call: TRBV5-6; cdr3_length: 14; j_call: TRBJ2-7; d_call: TRBD1; cdr3_aa: CASSWGTGNYEQYF; cdr3_nt: TGTGCCAGCAGCTGGGGGACAGGGAACTACGAGCAGTACTTC
v_call: TRBV18; cdr3_length: 14; j_call: TRBJ1-2; d_call: TRBD1; cdr3_aa: CASSRTGVDYGYTF; cdr3_nt: TGTGCCAGCTCTCGGACAGGGGTCGACTATGGCTACACCTTC
v_call: TRBV6-5; cdr3_length: 14; j_call: TRBJ1-1; d_call: .; cdr3_aa: CASSSQGSGTEAFF; cdr3_nt: TGTGCCAGCAGTTCACAGGGCTCAGGCACTGAAGCTTTCTTT
v_call: TRBV4-2; cdr3_length: 16; j_call: TRBJ1-3; d_call: .; cdr3_aa: CASSGPGHHSGNTIYF; cdr3_nt: TGTGCCAGCAGCGGACCGGGACACCACTCTGGAAACACCATATATTTT
v_call: TRBV18; cdr3_length: 18; j_call: TRBJ2-2; d_call: TRBD1; cdr3_aa: CASSPRQGALQGTGELFF; cdr3_nt: TGTGCCAGCTCACCAAGGCAGGGGGCGCTTCAGGGCACCGGGGAGCTGTTTTTT
v_call: TRBV5-1; cdr3_length: 18; j_call: TRBJ2-5; d_call: TRBD2; cdr3_aa: CASSPGLAGAYFQETQYF; cdr3_nt: TGCGCCAGCAGCCCCGGACTAGCGGGGGCCTACTTTCAAGAGACCCAGTACTTC
v_call: TRBV5-1; cdr3_length: 14; j_call: TRBJ2-1; d_call: TRBD1; cdr3_aa: CASGPGTAHNEQFF; cdr3_nt: TGCGCCAGCGGTCCCGGGACAGCCCACAATGAGCAGTTCTTC
v_call: TRBV7-9; cdr3_length: 16; j_call: TRBJ2-3; d_call: TRBD1; cdr3_aa: CASSFLTRTGSDTQYF; cdr3_nt: TGTGCCAGCAGCTTCCTAACTAGGACAGGCTCAGATACGCAGTATTTT
v_call: TRBV6-5; cdr3_length: 16; j_call: TRBJ1-3; d_call: .; cdr3_aa: CASSYRGADSGNNIYF; cdr3_nt: TGTGCCAGCAGTTACCGGGGGGCTGACTCTGGAAACAACATATATTTT
v_call: TRBV6-1; cdr3_length: 13; j_call: TRBJ1-1; d_call: TRBD1; cdr3_aa: CASRDRKNTEAFF; cdr3_nt: TGTGCCAGCAGGGACAGGAAAAACACTGAAGCTTTCTTT
v_call: TRBV4-3; cdr3_length: 17; j_call: TRBJ2-7; d_call: .; cdr3_aa: CASSRGADSLLSYEQYF; cdr3_nt: TGCGCCAGCAGCCGCGGGGCCGACAGCCTACTATCCTACGAGCAGTACTTC
v_call: TRBV15; cdr3_length: 13; j_call: TRBJ1-5; d_call: .; cdr3_aa: CATSRDAKWPQHF; cdr3_nt: TGTGCCACCAGCAGAGATGCTAAGTGGCCCCAGCATTTT
v_call: TRBV2; cdr3_length: 16; j_call: TRBJ1-6; d_call: .; cdr3_aa: CASSPQGAGANSPLHF; cdr3_nt: TGTGCCAGCAGTCCACAGGGAGCGGGGGCTAATTCACCCCTCCACTTT
v_call: TRBV7-2; cdr3_length: 16; j_call: TRBJ1-1; d_call: .; cdr3_aa: CASSFLTGPGGTEAFF; cdr3_nt: TGTGCCAGCAGCTTTTTGACAGGCCCTGGGGGTACTGAAGCTTTCTTT
v_call: TRBV6-5; cdr3_length: 15; j_call: TRBJ2-7; d_call: TRBD1; cdr3_aa: CASSYSPAGGYEQYF; cdr3_nt: TGTGCCAGCAGTTACTCTCCGGCAGGGGGCTACGAGCAGTACTTC
v_call: TRBV5-6; cdr3_length: 16; j_call: TRBJ1-2; d_call: TRBD1; cdr3_aa: CASSSWTGAGNYGYTF; cdr3_nt: TGTGCCAGCAGCTCTTGGACAGGGGCTGGGAACTATGGCTACACCTTC
v_call: TRBV5-4; cdr3_length: 14; j_call: TRBJ2-7; d_call: .; cdr3_aa: CASRSDSSSYEQYF; cdr3_nt: TGTGCCAGCAGGTCTGACTCTAGCTCCTACGAGCAGTACTTC
v_call: TRBV7-7; cdr3_length: 18; j_call: TRBJ2-1; d_call: .; cdr3_aa: CASSLAKRFWRKYNEQFF; cdr3_nt: TGTGCTAGCAGCTTAGCTAAGAGGTTTTGGCGGAAATACAATGAGCAGTTCTTC
v_call: TRBV4-2; cdr3_length: 15; j_call: TRBJ2-1; d_call: TRBD2; cdr3_aa: CASSLRTSGDNEQFF; cdr3_nt: TGTGCCAGCAGCCTCCGGACTAGCGGGGACAATGAGCAGTTCTTC
v_call: TRBV5-8; cdr3_length: 15; j_call: TRBJ1-5; d_call: .; cdr3_aa: CASTIQGYSNQPQHF; cdr3_nt: TGTGCCAGCACCATCCAGGGTTATAGCAATCAGCCCCAGCATTTT
v_call: TRBV7-2; cdr3_length: 14; j_call: TRBJ1-1; d_call: .; cdr3_aa: CASKAPGRYTEAFF; cdr3_nt: TGTGCCAGCAAAGCCCCGGGGAGGTACACTGAAGCTTTCTTT
v_call: TRBV19; cdr3_length: 15; j_call: TRBJ2-2; d_call: .; cdr3_aa: CASSPIQGPAGELFF; cdr3_nt: TGTGCCAGTAGTCCCATACAGGGTCCCGCCGGGGAGCTGTTTTTT
v_call: TRBV29-1; cdr3_length: 11; j_call: TRBJ1-2; d_call: .; cdr3_aa: CSVEQNYGYTF; cdr3_nt: TGCAGCGTTGAACAGAACTATGGCTACACCTTC